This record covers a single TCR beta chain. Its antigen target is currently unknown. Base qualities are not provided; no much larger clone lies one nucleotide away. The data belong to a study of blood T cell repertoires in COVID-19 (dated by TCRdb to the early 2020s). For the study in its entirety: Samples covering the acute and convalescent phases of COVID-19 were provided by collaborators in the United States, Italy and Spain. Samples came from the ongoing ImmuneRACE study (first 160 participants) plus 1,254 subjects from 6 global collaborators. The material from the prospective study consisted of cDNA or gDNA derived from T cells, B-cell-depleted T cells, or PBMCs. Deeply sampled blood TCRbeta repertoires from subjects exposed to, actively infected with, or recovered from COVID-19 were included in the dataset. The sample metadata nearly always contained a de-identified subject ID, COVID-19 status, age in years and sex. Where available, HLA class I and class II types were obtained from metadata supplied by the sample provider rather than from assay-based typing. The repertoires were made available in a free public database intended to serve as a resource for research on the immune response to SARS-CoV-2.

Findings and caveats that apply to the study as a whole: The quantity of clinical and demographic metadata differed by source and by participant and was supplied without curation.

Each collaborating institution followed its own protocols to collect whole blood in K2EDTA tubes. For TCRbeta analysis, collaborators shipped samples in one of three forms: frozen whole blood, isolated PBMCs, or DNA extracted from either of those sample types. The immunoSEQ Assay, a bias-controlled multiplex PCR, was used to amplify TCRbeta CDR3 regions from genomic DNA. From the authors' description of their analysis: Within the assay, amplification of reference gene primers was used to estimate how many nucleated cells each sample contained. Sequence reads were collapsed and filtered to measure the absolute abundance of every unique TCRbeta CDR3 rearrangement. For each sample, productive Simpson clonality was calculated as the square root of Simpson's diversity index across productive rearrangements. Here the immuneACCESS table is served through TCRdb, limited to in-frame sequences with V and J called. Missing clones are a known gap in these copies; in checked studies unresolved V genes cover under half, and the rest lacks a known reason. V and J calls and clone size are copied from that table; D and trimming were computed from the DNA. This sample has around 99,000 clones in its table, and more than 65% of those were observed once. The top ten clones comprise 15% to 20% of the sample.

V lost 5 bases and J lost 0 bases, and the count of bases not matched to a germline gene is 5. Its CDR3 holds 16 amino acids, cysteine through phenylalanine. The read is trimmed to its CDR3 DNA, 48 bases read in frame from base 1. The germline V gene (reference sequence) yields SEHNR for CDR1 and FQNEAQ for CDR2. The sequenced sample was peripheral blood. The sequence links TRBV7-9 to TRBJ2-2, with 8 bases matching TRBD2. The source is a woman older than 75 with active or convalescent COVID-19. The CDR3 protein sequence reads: CASSLEAGANTGELFF. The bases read TGTGCCAGCAGCCTAGAAGCGGGGGCGAACACCGGGGAGCTGTTTTTT.